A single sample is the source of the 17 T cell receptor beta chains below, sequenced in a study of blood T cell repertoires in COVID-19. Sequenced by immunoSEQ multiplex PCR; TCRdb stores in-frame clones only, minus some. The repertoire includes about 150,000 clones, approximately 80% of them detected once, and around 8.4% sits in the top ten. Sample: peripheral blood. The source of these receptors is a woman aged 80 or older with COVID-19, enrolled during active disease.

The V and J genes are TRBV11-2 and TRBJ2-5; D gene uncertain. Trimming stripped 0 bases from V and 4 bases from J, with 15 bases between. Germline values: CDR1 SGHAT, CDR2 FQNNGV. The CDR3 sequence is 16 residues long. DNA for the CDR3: TGTGCCAGCAGCTTAGATCTGGGCTCTCTGGGAGAGACCCAGTACTTC. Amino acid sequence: CASSLDLGSLGETQYF.

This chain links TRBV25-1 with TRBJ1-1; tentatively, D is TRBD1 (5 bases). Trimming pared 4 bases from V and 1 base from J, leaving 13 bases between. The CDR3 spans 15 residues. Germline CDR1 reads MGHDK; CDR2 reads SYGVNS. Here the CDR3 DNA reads TGTGCCAGCAGTGGAAGTTGGGGGGGGAACACTGAAGCTTTCTTT. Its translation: CASSGSWGGNTEAFF.

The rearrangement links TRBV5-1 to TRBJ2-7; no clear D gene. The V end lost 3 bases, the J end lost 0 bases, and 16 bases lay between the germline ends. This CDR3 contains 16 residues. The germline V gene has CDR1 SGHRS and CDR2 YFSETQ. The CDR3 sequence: CASSSLGSTVSYEQYF. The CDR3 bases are TGCGCCAGCAGCTCCCTTGGCAGTACCGTCTCCTACGAGCAGTACTTC.

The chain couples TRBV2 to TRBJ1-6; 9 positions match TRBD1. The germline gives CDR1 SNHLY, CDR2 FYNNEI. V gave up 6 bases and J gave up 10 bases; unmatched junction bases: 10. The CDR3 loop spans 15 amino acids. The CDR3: CASRIDRDRVSPLHF. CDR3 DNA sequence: TGTGCCAGCAGAATCGACCGGGACAGGGTATCACCCCTCCACTTT. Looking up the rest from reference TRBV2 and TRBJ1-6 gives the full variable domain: EPEVTQTPSHQVTQMGQEVILRCVPISNHLYFYWYRQILGQKVEFLVSFYNNEISEKSEIFDDQFSVERPDGSNFTLKIRSTKLEDSAMYFCASRIDRDRVSPLHFGNGTRLTVT.

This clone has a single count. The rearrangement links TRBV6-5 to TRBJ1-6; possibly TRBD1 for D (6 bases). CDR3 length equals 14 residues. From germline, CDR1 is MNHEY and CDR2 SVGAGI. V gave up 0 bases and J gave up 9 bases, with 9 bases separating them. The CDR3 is CASSYSQGPSPLHF. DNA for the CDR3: TGTGCCAGCAGTTACTCGCAGGGGCCTTCACCCCTCCACTTT.

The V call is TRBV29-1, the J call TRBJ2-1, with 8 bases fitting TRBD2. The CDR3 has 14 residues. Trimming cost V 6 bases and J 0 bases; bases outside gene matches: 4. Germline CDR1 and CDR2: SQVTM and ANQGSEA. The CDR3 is CSVGRGASYNEQFF. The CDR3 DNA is TGCAGCGTGGGGCGGGGGGCCTCCTACAATGAGCAGTTCTTC.

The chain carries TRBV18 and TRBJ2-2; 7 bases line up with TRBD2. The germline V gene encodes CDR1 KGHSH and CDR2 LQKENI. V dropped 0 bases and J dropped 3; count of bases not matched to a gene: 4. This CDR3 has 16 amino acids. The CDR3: CASSPPASGDTGELFF. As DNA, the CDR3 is TGTGCCAGCTCACCACCGGCTAGCGGTGACACCGGGGAGCTGTTTTTT.

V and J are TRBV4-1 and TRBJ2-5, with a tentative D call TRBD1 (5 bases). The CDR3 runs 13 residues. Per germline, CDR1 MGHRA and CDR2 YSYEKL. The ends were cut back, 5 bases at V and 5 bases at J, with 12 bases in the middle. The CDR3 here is CASSSDSYETQYF. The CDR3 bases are TGCGCCAGCAGCTCTGACAGTTATGAGACCCAGTACTTC.

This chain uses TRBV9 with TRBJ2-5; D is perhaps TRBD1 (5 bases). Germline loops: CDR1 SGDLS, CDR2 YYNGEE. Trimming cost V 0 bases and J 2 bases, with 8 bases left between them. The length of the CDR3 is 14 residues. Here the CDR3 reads CASSVEGWQETQYF. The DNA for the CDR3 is TGTGCCAGCAGCGTAGAGGGGTGGCAAGAGACCCAGTACTTC. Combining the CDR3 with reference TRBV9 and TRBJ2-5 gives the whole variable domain DSGVTQTPKHLITATGQRVTLRCSPRSGDLSVYWYQQSLDQGLQFLIQYYNGEERAKGNILERFSAQQFPDLHSELNLSSLELGDSALYFCASSVEGWQETQYFGPGTRLLVL.

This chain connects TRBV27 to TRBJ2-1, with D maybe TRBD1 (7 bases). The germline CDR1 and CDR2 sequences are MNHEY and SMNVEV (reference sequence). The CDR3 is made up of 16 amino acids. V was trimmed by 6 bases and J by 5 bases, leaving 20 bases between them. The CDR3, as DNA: TGTGCCAGCAGCCGACCCAGGGGGGTTGGAAACAATGAGCAGTTCTTC. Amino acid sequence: CASSRPRGVGNNEQFF.

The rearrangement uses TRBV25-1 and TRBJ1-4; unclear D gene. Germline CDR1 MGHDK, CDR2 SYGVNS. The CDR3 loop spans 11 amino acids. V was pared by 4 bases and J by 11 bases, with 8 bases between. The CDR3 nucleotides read TGTGCCAGCAGTGGCGGGAGTAAACTGTTTTTT. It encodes CASSGGSKLFF.

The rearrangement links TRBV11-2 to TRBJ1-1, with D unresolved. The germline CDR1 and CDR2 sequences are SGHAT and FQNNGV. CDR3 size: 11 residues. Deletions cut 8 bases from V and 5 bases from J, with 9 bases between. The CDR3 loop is CASGVWTEAFF. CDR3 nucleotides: TGTGCCAGCGGAGTATGGACTGAAGCTTTCTTT.

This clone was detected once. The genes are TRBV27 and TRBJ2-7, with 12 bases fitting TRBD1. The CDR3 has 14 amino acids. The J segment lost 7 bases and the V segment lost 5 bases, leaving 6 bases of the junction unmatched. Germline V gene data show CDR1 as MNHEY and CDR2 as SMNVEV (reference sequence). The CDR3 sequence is CASSLRDRGHEQYF. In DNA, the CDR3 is TGTGCCAGCAGTCTCCGGGACAGGGGGCATGAGCAGTACTTC.

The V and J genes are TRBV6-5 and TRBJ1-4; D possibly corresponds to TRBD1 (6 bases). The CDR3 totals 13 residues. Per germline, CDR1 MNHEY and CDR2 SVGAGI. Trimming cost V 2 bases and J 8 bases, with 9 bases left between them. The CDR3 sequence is CASSYVRGEKLFF. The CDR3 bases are TGTGCCAGCAGTTACGTCAGGGGAGAAAAACTGTTTTTT.

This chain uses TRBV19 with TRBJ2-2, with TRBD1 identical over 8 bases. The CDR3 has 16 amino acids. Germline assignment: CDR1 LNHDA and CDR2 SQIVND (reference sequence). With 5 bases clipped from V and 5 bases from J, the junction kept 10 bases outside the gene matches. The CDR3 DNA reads TGTGCCAGTAGTTTGGGGGACAGGCTCTGGACCGGGGAGCTGTTTTTT. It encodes CASSLGDRLWTGELFF.

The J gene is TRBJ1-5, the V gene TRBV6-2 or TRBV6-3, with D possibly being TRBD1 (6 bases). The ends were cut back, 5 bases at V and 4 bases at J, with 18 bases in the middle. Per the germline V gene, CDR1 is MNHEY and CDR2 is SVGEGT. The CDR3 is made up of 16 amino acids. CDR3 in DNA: TGTGCCAGCAGTGGGGGGGCAGGCAGGGGAAATCAGCCCCAGCATTTT. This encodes CASSGGAGRGNQPQHF.

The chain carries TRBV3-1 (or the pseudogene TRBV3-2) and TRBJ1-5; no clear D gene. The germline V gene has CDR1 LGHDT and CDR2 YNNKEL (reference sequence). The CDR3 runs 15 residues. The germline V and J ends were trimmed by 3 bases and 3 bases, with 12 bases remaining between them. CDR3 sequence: CASSHASRHNQPQHF. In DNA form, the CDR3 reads TGTGCCAGCAGCCACGCGTCCAGACACAATCAGCCCCAGCATTTT.